The 30 T cell receptor beta chains in this list originate from one sample, sequenced in a study of blood T cell repertoires in COVID-19 (dated by TCRdb to the early 2020s). Libraries were constructed by the immunoSEQ multiplex PCR assay. Not all clones reach the TCRdb copy of this immuneACCESS table, which keeps in-frame sequences only. Checked studies attribute under half of the gap to unresolved V genes and leave the rest unexplained. The sample table shows 81,000 or so clones, and roughly 86% are seen once. Of the sample, about 8.5% is held by the ten largest clones. Sequenced material: peripheral blood. The source is a man aged 50 to 59 with active COVID-19.

CDR3 in DNA: TGTGCCAGCAGCTCCCGTAGATTATACGAGCAGTACTTC. Residues: CASSSRRLYEQYF. This chain uses TRBV28 with TRBJ2-7; D unclear. The V and J ends lost 6 bases and 4 bases respectively, with 13 bases between them. Germline CDR1 MDHEN, CDR2 SYDVKM. The CDR3 is made up of 13 amino acids. The whole variable domain, remainder taken from reference TRBV28 and TRBJ2-7, is DVKVTQSSRYLVKRTGEKVFLECVQDMDHENMFWYRQDPGLGLRLIYFSYDVKMKEKGDIPEGYSVSREKKERFSLILESASTNQTSMYLCASSSRRLYEQYFGPGTRLTVT.

The V and J genes are TRBV4-3 and TRBJ2-2; 10 bases fit TRBD1. Trimming took 4 bases from V and 7 from J; bases not matched to a gene: 12. Germline V lookup: CDR1 LGHNA, CDR2 YSLEER. This CDR3 has 17 amino acids. In nucleotides, the CDR3 is TGCGCCAGCAGCCGAGGGGGGGACAGGGGATACGGCGGGGAGCTGTTTTTT. Its translation is CASSRGGDRGYGGELFF.

The chain couples TRBV6-1 to TRBJ1-1, with 7 bases aligning to TRBD1. The V and J ends lost 1 base and 5 bases, in that order; junction bases with no gene match: 10. Germline-derived CDR1 and CDR2 are MNHNS and SASEGT. This CDR3 region has 16 residues. CDR3 DNA: TGTGCCAGCAGTGAAGTAATAGGAGGGGGCGAGACTGAAGCTTTCTTT. Translating it yields CASSEVIGGGETEAFF.

This clone appeared a few times. V usage is TRBV12-3 or TRBV12-4 and J usage is TRBJ1-5; D is ambiguous. Trimming pared 1 base from V and 6 bases from J, leaving 7 bases between. The CDR3 is 13 residues long. This CDR3 reads CASSLGGIQPQHF. The CDR3 DNA reads TGTGCCAGCAGTTTAGGCGGGATTCAGCCCCAGCATTTT.

This chain joins TRBV9 and TRBJ2-3; 16 bases agree with TRBD2. V shed 2 bases, J shed 3 bases, and the junction held 9 bases outside the gene matches. This CDR3 comprises 19 residues. Germline V gene lookup returns CDR1 SGDLS and CDR2 YYNGEE. CDR3 sequence: CASSVVPGLAGGPTDTQYF. CDR3 DNA: TGTGCCAGCAGCGTCGTCCCGGGACTAGCGGGGGGGCCTACAGATACGCAGTATTTT.

This clone turned up a few times. The chain recombines TRBV30 with TRBJ2-2; 12 bases match TRBD2. The V gene's germline CDR1 is GTSNPN and CDR2 SVGIG (reference sequence). The CDR3 totals 14 residues. Unmatched junction bases numbered 2, after V lost 5 bases and J lost 4 bases. The CDR3 nucleotides read TGTGCCTGGGGACTAGCGGGGATCACCGGGGAGCTGTTTTTT. Residues: CAWGLAGITGELFF.

A few counts support this clone. The chain carries TRBV4-1 and TRBJ2-7; TRBD2 agrees at 14 bases. Germline V gene sequence: CDR1 MGHRA, CDR2 YSYEKL. The J segment lost 5 bases and the V segment lost 4 bases, leaving 13 bases of the junction unmatched. The CDR3 has 18 residues. The CDR3 region is CASSPITKPGLAGDEQYF. The CDR3 DNA sequence: TGCGCCAGCAGCCCAATAACGAAACCGGGACTAGCGGGAGACGAGCAGTACTTC.

J is TRBJ2-1 and V is TRBV12-3 or TRBV12-4, with D tentatively TRBD2 (6 bases). The germline V and J ends were trimmed by 10 bases and 8 bases, with 18 bases remaining between them. This CDR3 has 13 amino acids. In nucleotides, the CDR3 is TGTGCCACCGGGTCGGAGGGGAGCCATGAGCAGTTCTTC. Translating it yields CATGSEGSHEQFF.

The table lists this clone with a few counts. The chain uses TRBV6-5 and TRBJ1-5; 8 bases are a match to TRBD1. The trim removed 7 bases at V and 7 bases at J, leaving 6 bases unmatched. Germline CDR1 reads MNHEY; CDR2 reads SVGAGI. The CDR3 sequence is 13 residues long. The CDR3 is CASTPGGGQPQHF. In nucleotides, the CDR3 is TGTGCCAGCACCCCAGGGGGCGGACAGCCCCAGCATTTT.

This CDR3 is CASSPTGHLGGYGYTF. The CDR3 DNA sequence: TGTGCCAGCAGCCCCACAGGACACCTGGGAGGCTATGGCTACACCTTC. The rearrangement joins TRBV28 to TRBJ1-2; D is possibly TRBD1 (5 bases). This CDR3 is built from 16 residues. Germline CDR1 is MDHEN and CDR2 is SYDVKM. Trimming cost V 6 bases and J 4 bases, with 21 bases left between them.

The CDR3 spells CAITQGADTQYF. In DNA, the CDR3 is TGTGCCATCACTCAGGGGGCAGATACGCAGTATTTT. The chain is built from TRBV10-3 and TRBJ2-3; 7 nucleotides match TRBD1. The CDR3 consists of 12 residues. In germline, CDR1 is ENHRY, CDR2 SYGVKD. Germline trimming cut 7 bases from V and 4 bases from J; bases unmatched to any gene: 2.

The chain has TRBV27 and TRBJ2-2, with D maybe TRBD2 (6 bases). The V end was cut by 4 bases, the J end by 6 bases, with 9 bases between. Germline V lookup: CDR1 MNHEY, CDR2 SMNVEV (reference sequence). CDR3 size: 13 residues. CDR3 sequence: CASSSTSSGELFF. The CDR3 coding sequence is TGTGCCAGCAGTTCGACTAGTTCCGGGGAGCTGTTTTTT.

The rearrangement links TRBV7-2 to TRBJ2-7; 10 nucleotides line up with TRBD2. CDR1 and CDR2 from the germline V gene are SGHTA and FQGNSA. V dropped 5 bases and J dropped 4; count of bases not matched to a gene: 8. The CDR3 length is 15 residues. The CDR3, as DNA: TGTGCCAGCAGCGTACCTAGCGGGAGTAGGTACGAGCAGTACTTC. Amino acid sequence: CASSVPSGSRYEQYF. The variable domain in full, with the rest retrieved from reference TRBV7-2 and TRBJ2-7, is GAGVSQSPSNKVTEKGKDVELRCDPISGHTALYWYRQSLGQGLEFLIYFQGNSAPDKSGLPSDRFSAERTGGSVSTLTIQRTQQEDSAVYLCASSVPSGSRYEQYFGPGTRLTVT.

The genes are TRBV4-2 and TRBJ2-5, with TRBD1 identical over 8 bases. Germline V gene lookup returns CDR1 LGHNA and CDR2 YNFKEQ. Trimming removed 4 bases from V and 11 bases from J; junction bases left unmatched: 15. The CDR3 is 15 residues long. In nucleotides, the CDR3 is TGTGCCAGCAGCCCCGACTCGGACAGGGCGGCGGGACAGTACTTC. Translating gives CASSPDSDRAAGQYF.

This clone came up once. The V and J genes are TRBV27 and TRBJ2-7; no reliable D call. Trimming stripped 2 bases from V and 0 bases from J, with 8 bases between. Germline V gene data show CDR1 as MNHEY and CDR2 as SMNVEV (reference sequence). The CDR3 is made up of 14 amino acids. DNA for the CDR3: TGTGCCAGCAGTTTAACTTTCAACTCCTACGAGCAGTACTTC. Translation gives CASSLTFNSYEQYF.

The gene calls are TRBV19 and TRBJ2-7; 9 bases fit TRBD1. V shed 5 bases and J 5 bases; nucleotides not matched to a gene: 1. This CDR3 spans 12 amino acids. CDR1 is LNHDA, CDR2 SQIVND, per germline (reference sequence). CDR3 residues: CASSRQGDEQYF. DNA for the CDR3: TGTGCCAGTAGTCGACAGGGGGACGAGCAGTACTTC.

The V and J genes are TRBV28 and TRBJ1-1; 9 nucleotides line up with TRBD1. CDR3 length equals 13 residues. Germline values: CDR1 MDHEN, CDR2 SYDVKM. Germline trimming cut 7 bases from V and 12 bases from J; bases unmatched to any gene: 12. CDR3 sequence: CASTDRGGPRPFF. For the CDR3, the DNA is TGTGCCAGCACGGACAGGGGCGGACCTAGGCCTTTCTTT.

The chain carries TRBV7-6 and TRBJ2-1; TRBD2 aligns across 8 bases. Unmatched junction bases numbered 8, after V lost 0 bases and J lost 7 bases. In germline, CDR1 is SGHVS, CDR2 FNYEAQ. The CDR3 length is 16 residues. The CDR3 sequence is CASSLAGREVQNEQFF. The CDR3 DNA reads TGTGCCAGCAGCTTAGCGGGGCGGGAGGTTCAGAATGAGCAGTTCTTC.

The table lists this clone with a count of one. The CDR3 coding sequence is TGTGCCAGCAGTGAAGCACAAACCAATCAGCCCCAGCATTTT. Its translation: CASSEAQTNQPQHF. This rearrangement joins TRBV6-1 to TRBJ1-5; D uncertain. Trimming removed 0 bases at V and 3 bases at J, with 6 bases between. Germline CDR1 and CDR2: MNHNS and SASEGT. This CDR3 region has 14 residues.

The chain has TRBV4-1 and TRBJ1-5; the D is unclear. Germline values: CDR1 MGHRA, CDR2 YSYEKL. V was cut by 0 bases and J by 0 bases, with 12 bases left in between. This CDR3 has 17 amino acids. The CDR3 here is CASSQEVTAYSNQPQHF. The CDR3 nucleotides are TGCGCCAGCAGCCAAGAAGTAACAGCTTATAGCAATCAGCCCCAGCATTTT.

This rearrangement joins TRBV6-5 to TRBJ2-1; no clear D gene. Trimming pared 4 bases from V and 6 bases from J, leaving 4 bases between. The CDR3 runs to 11 residues. The germline gives CDR1 MNHEY, CDR2 SVGAGI. CDR3 DNA sequence: TGTGCCAGCAGTTCGTTCAATGAGCAGTTCTTC. This sequence encodes CASSSFNEQFF.

This clone has a single count. V is TRBV25-1 and J is TRBJ2-1; 7 nucleotides agree with TRBD2. The CDR3 contains 15 residues. The J segment lost 2 bases and the V segment lost 2 bases, leaving 3 bases of the junction unmatched. The germline V gene has CDR1 MGHDK and CDR2 SYGVNS. The chain's CDR3 is CASSEGGSTYNEQFF. The CDR3 region has the DNA TGTGCCAGCAGTGAAGGCGGGAGCACCTACAATGAGCAGTTCTTC.

V and J are TRBV3-1 (or the pseudogene TRBV3-2) and TRBJ2-1; D ambiguous. V was pared by 1 base and J by 10 bases, with 5 bases between. Looked up from germline, CDR1 is LGHDT and CDR2 is YNNKEL (reference sequence). The CDR3 length is 11 residues. CDR3: CASSQAGEQFF. DNA of the CDR3: TGTGCCAGCAGCCAAGCAGGCGAGCAGTTCTTC.

The chain carries TRBV30 and TRBJ2-7; 8 nucleotides align to TRBD1. Germline CDR1 GTSNPN, CDR2 SVGIG (reference sequence). The junction had 10 bases not matched to a gene; V was cut back by 1 base and J by 5 bases. The CDR3 has 15 amino acids. CDR3 loop: CAWSAEQGEYDEQYF. The CDR3 DNA reads as TGTGCCTGGAGTGCGGAACAGGGGGAGTATGACGAGCAGTACTTC.

V is TRBV6-2 or TRBV6-3 and J is TRBJ2-2; perhaps TRBD1 as D (6 bases). The CDR3 covers 17 residues. V was trimmed by 0 bases and J by 1 base, leaving 12 bases between them. Germline V gives CDR1 MNHEY, CDR2 SVGEGT. In DNA, the CDR3 is TGTGCCAGCAGTTACTCTGGGACATCTCGGAACACCGGGGAGCTGTTTTTT. The encoded protein is CASSYSGTSRNTGELFF.

This clone has a handful of counts. The V and J genes are TRBV6-6 and TRBJ1-5, with D unresolved. Germline V gene data show CDR1 as MNHNY and CDR2 as SVGAGI (reference sequence). Trimming left V 4 bases short and J 3 bases short, with 4 bases between. CDR3 length: 12 residues. The DNA of the CDR3 is TGTGCCAGCAGTTCCATCAATCAGCCCCAGCATTTT. The encoded protein is CASSSINQPQHF.

This clone was recorded once. The rearrangement joins TRBV24-1 to TRBJ2-1; D perhaps matches TRBD1 (6 bases). This CDR3 comprises 15 residues. V shed 0 bases and J shed 8 bases, with 13 bases lying between them. The germline CDR1 and CDR2 sequences are KGHDR and SFDVKD. The CDR3 sequence: CATSDLFQGTDEQFF. CDR3 coding DNA: TGTGCCACCAGTGATTTGTTCCAGGGGACCGATGAGCAGTTCTTC.

This chain links TRBV6-6 with TRBJ2-1; tentative D call: TRBD2 (6 bases). In germline, CDR1 is MNHNY, CDR2 SVGAGI (reference sequence). CDR3 length: 14 amino acids. Deletions cut 6 bases from V and 8 bases from J, with 17 bases between. The CDR3 loop reads CASRPGRSIDEQFF. The CDR3 region has the DNA TGTGCCAGCAGGCCCGGGAGAAGTATCGATGAGCAGTTCTTC.

The chain employs TRBV25-1 and TRBJ1-3; D call uncertain. The CDR3 is 16 residues long. Germline V lookup: CDR1 MGHDK, CDR2 SYGVNS. Trimming left V 2 bases short and J 3 bases short, with 14 bases between. The CDR3 reads CASSETNFRRGNTIYF. DNA of the CDR3: TGTGCCAGCAGTGAAACTAACTTTAGACGTGGAAACACCATATATTTT.

The V gene is TRBV11-2, the J gene TRBJ2-1; 12 bases align to TRBD2. Germline loops: CDR1 SGHAT, CDR2 FQNNGV. CDR3 length: 18 residues. With V trimmed by 0 bases and J by 9 bases, 12 bases remained unmatched. DNA for the CDR3: TGTGCCAGCAGCTTAGAGAGGGGGGCTAGCGGGAGGGCCGCTGAGCAGTTCTTC. Encoded protein: CASSLERGASGRAAEQFF.